This TCR beta chain derives from a study of cytomegalovirus exposure and HLA in healthy donors. The method was immunoSEQ multiplex PCR; TCRdb's version includes in-frame clones alone and lacks a portion of them. The profile shows 100,000 to 150,000 clones, about 96% of them singletons. V gave up 1 base and J gave up 0 bases; unmatched junction bases: 4. Germline V gene lookup returns CDR1 LGHNA and CDR2 YNFKEQ. This CDR3 has 16 amino acids. Donors came from a validation cohort of 90 to 150 subjects, distinct from the first 666-subject cohort. Sequenced sample: PBMCs. The sequence was obtained from a man younger than 35 in good health and CMV-seronegative. This chain uses TRBV4-2 with TRBJ1-2; 8 bases agree with TRBD1. CDR3 loop: CASSQVGQDPNYGYTF. CDR3 nucleotide sequence: TGTGCCAGCAGCCAAGTGGGACAGGATCCTAACTATGGCTACACCTTC.